This T cell receptor beta chain was recorded in a study of CXCR3-negative and CXCR3-positive naive CD8 T cells. Study-level findings and limits: CXCR3-expressing naive cells carried TRB CDR3s more hydrophobic than those of CXCR3-negative naive cells.

With regard to this clonotype: The antigen remains unidentified.

Naivety in CD8+ T cells corresponded to a CD45RO-CCR7+CD27+CD95- phenotype. cDNA libraries for TRB were generated by 5' RACE incorporating UMI labels. TCRdb reprocessed the 5' RACE reads and keeps a single row for each CDR3 protein, giving no DNA. The sample yields some 130,000 distinct CDR3 sequences, of which the top ten take up 0.59%. The clonotype was recovered from a human donor in good health. Some clones in this sample may be carry-over from other donors' samples. The sequenced sample was naive CXCR3+ CD8+ T cells from blood. Sample subset: CD45RO-CCR7+CD27+CD95- naive CD8+ T cells expressing CXCR3 (TNR3+).

Here the CDR3 reads CASSIASSTDTQYF. The rearrangement uses TRBV19 and TRBJ2-3. CDR3 size: 14 residues. Germline loops: CDR1 LNHDA, CDR2 SQIVND (reference sequence).